This T cell receptor (beta chain) was sequenced during a study of cytomegalovirus exposure and HLA in healthy donors. Whole-study findings and limits: In the approximately 120 validation repertoires, a later analysis found that first-cohort TCR clusters tended to co-occur. A list of approximately 160 TCR beta chains associated with cytomegalovirus was given. Generally TCR sequences proved uncommon, though certain public TCRs appeared in numerous donors.

The donors were members of the validation cohort, which comprised 120 subjects and was separate from the first cohort of some 680 subjects. The CDR3 spans 13 residues. Remarks on this clone: Antigen: not known.

Using immunoSEQ multiplex PCR, the repertoire was profiled, and TCRdb retains in-frame clones only, with some absent. The table has roughly 70,000 clones, 96% seen once. This chain links TRBV21-1 with TRBJ2-1; the tabulated D call, TRBD1, remains unverified against the DNA. TRBV21-1 is labeled a pseudogene. Material for sequencing was PBMCs. This clonotype was sampled from a woman in her late teens or twenties in good health and CMV-seropositive. For the CDR3, the DNA is TGTGCCAGCAGCAACAGGGGGCGCAATGAGCAGTTCTTC. Translating it yields CASSNRGRNEQFF.